The clone carrying this T cell receptor beta chain appeared a few times. The target antigen is unknown. The sample belongs to a study of naive and memory T cell subsets. The V and J ends lost 3 bases and 4 bases respectively, with 6 bases between them. Looked up from germline, CDR1 is LGHDT and CDR2 is YNNKEL (reference sequence). The CDR3 is 13 residues long. Whole-study findings and limits: Over 90% of naive TCR sequences appeared only once, unlike memory subsets. A few larger clonotypes appeared in naive repertoires, especially CD8, possibly memory cells re-expressing CD45RA.

Separate alpha and beta amplification began at the second PCR step. Two oligonucleotides, mixed equimolar, formed the beta constant-region primer covering TRBC1 and TRBC2. Ligated cDNA was amplified by four rounds of PCR with nested alpha and beta constant-region primers and SP2. A single record per CDR3 protein comes from TCRdb applying MiXCR to the UMI-ligation and nested PCR reads. The sample has over 110,000 distinct CDR3 sequences; approximately 20% are singletons. The receptor was isolated from a human donor in good health. Specimen: naive CD8+ T cells from blood. The V call is TRBV3-1, the J call TRBJ2-2, with D possibly being TRBD2 (6 bases). CDR3 bases: TGTGCCAGCAGCCAGGAGGGCACCGGGGAGCTGTTTTTT. Protein product: CASSQEGTGELFF.